Below are 25 T cell receptor beta chains sequenced from a single sample in a study of tumor-infiltrating lymphocytes in localized non-small cell lung cancer listed by TCRdb under 2021. Library prep was done by the immunoSEQ multiplex PCR assay. Sourced from immuneACCESS, this table was stored by TCRdb with only in-frame sequences that have V and J called. A share of the clones is absent; for the studies checked, an unresolved V gene accounts for under half, and the remainder has no known explanation. For this sample there are approximately 17,000 clones; over 65% appear just once. Approximately 9.2% of the sample is held by the ten biggest clonotypes. Sequencing input: lung tumor tissue. The receptors were sampled from a human donor with non-small cell lung cancer.

This chain joins TRBV7-2 and TRBJ2-7, with D hard to call. The V and J ends lost 5 bases and 0 bases respectively, with 11 bases between them. Per germline, CDR1 SGHTA and CDR2 FQGNSA. The CDR3 runs to 14 residues. DNA for the CDR3: TGTGCCAGCAGCGTAGACATATCCTCCTACGAGCAGTACTTC. Amino acid sequence: CASSVDISSYEQYF.

The chain uses TRBV25-1 and TRBJ2-1; D might be TRBD1 (5 bases). CDR1 and CDR2 (germline): MGHDK, SYGVNS. The CDR3 consists of 12 residues. V lost 6 bases and J 6 bases, leaving 9 bases between the germline ends. CDR3 sequence reads: CASSFRANEQFF. The CDR3 DNA sequence: TGTGCCAGCAGCTTCAGGGCCAATGAGCAGTTCTTC.

This clone came up once. This rearrangement joins TRBV5-1 to TRBJ2-1; D ambiguous. The V end lost 3 bases, the J end lost 6 bases, and 22 bases lay between the germline ends. CDR3 length equals 17 residues. Germline CDR1 and CDR2: SGHRS and YFSETQ. This CDR3 is CASSSYLTDPSGNEQFF. The CDR3 nucleotides read TGCGCCAGCAGCTCTTACCTAACCGACCCCTCGGGCAATGAGCAGTTCTTC. The full variable domain, its missing parts supplied by reference TRBV5-1 and TRBJ2-1, is KAGVTQTPRYLIKTRGQQVTLSCSPISGHRSVSWYQQTPGQGLQFLFEYFSETQRNKGNFPGRFSGRQFSNSRSEMNVSTLELGDSALYLCASSSYLTDPSGNEQFFGPGTRLTVL.

The chain carries TRBV9 and TRBJ2-3; D assignment may be TRBD1 or TRBD2 (6 bases each). The ends were cut back, 3 bases at V and 6 bases at J, with 8 bases in the middle. CDR1 SGDLS and CDR2 YYNGEE come from the germline V gene. The CDR3 is made up of 12 amino acids. In DNA form, the CDR3 reads TGTGCCAGCAGCGGAGGGGGGGATACGCAGTATTTT. Its translation: CASSGGGDTQYF.

V and J are TRBV2 and TRBJ2-1; 13 nucleotides align to TRBD2. Germline assignment: CDR1 SNHLY and CDR2 FYNNEI. V was clipped by 6 bases and J by 5 bases; unmatched bases: 4. The CDR3 spans 15 residues. Written as DNA, the CDR3 is TGTGCCAGCAGGGGACTAGCGGGACAAAACAATGAGCAGTTCTTC. Its translation is CASRGLAGQNNEQFF.

This clone is a singleton in its sample. The junction departs from germline at one end; a sequencing error may be responsible. The chain carries TRBV13 and TRBJ2-7; TRBD2 matches at 7 bases. The CDR3 length is 11 residues. Germline CDR1 is PRHDT and CDR2 is FYEKMQ (reference sequence). CDR3 sequence: CASSLGAGAFF. The CDR3 DNA reads TGTGCCAGCAGCTTAGGTGCGGGAGCGTTCTTC.

The rearrangement links TRBV15 to TRBJ2-7, with 12 bases fitting TRBD1. Germline V lookup: CDR1 LNHNV, CDR2 YYDKDF (reference sequence). CDR3 length: 16 amino acids. With V trimmed by 5 bases and J by 6 bases, 11 bases remained unmatched. CDR3 DNA: TGTGCCACCAGCCCAATTAGGGGACAGGGGGCCAGCGAGCAGTACTTC. Its translation is CATSPIRGQGASEQYF.

The chain carries TRBV5-1 and TRBJ2-7; D call uncertain. CDR1 is SGHRS, CDR2 YFSETQ, per germline. This CDR3 is built from 15 residues. Trimming removed 0 bases at V and 0 bases at J, with 10 bases between. CDR3 sequence (DNA): TGCGCCAGCAGCTTGGTACCAGACCGCTCCTACGAGCAGTACTTC. Protein sequence: CASSLVPDRSYEQYF.

The CDR3 sequence is CASSQDTGSGDYGYTF. The CDR3 DNA follows: TGCGCCAGCAGCCAAGATACAGGGAGCGGAGACTATGGCTACACCTTC. The J gene is TRBJ1-2, the V gene TRBV4-3; D possibly corresponds to TRBD1 (6 bases). CDR3 length: 16 residues. V lost 0 bases and J 3 bases, leaving 14 bases between the germline ends. Germline V gene sequence: CDR1 LGHNA, CDR2 YSLEER.

This sequence joins TRBV21-1 and TRBJ2-3; whether TRBD2, the table's D call, matches the DNA was not checked. TRBV21-1 represents a pseudogene. The CDR3 is 14 residues long. In DNA, the CDR3 is TGTGCCAGCAGCAAGAGCGGGAGGACAGATACGCAGTATTTT. Protein sequence: CASSKSGRTDTQYF.

The rearrangement joins TRBV5-6 to TRBJ2-2; 9 bases are a match to TRBD1. Germline trimming cut 2 bases from V and 2 bases from J; bases unmatched to any gene: 4. CDR3 size: 16 residues. Germline V CDR1 and CDR2: SGHDT, YYEEEE. DNA of the CDR3: TGTGCCAGCAGCTTAGGGACAGGGCGTAACACCGGGGAGCTGTTTTTT. Translating gives CASSLGTGRNTGELFF.

The gene calls are TRBV5-1 and TRBJ2-1; D could derive from TRBD1 or TRBD2 (7 bases each). CDR3 length: 16 amino acids. CDR1 is SGHRS and CDR2 is YFSETQ in the germline V gene. V gave up 0 bases and J gave up 8 bases, with 18 bases separating them. The chain's CDR3 is CASSLGQGGVVHEQFF. CDR3 coding DNA: TGCGCCAGCAGCTTGGGACAGGGAGGGGTGGTTCATGAGCAGTTCTTC.

The sample holds a few counts of this clone. The rearrangement links TRBV5-1 to TRBJ1-2, with 11 bases aligning to TRBD1. V was clipped by 4 bases and J by 8 bases; unmatched bases: 13. Germline values: CDR1 SGHRS, CDR2 YFSETQ. This CDR3 region has 16 residues. In nucleotides, the CDR3 is TGCGCCAGCAGCGTTGCAACCGGACAGGGGGCAAGGGGCTACACCTTC. This gives the protein CASSVATGQGARGYTF.

The genes are TRBV30 and TRBJ2-2, with 7 bases identical to TRBD2. Germline CDR1 is GTSNPN and CDR2 is SVGIG (reference sequence). The V and J ends lost 4 bases and 1 base, in that order; junction bases with no gene match: 9. CDR3 length: 16 residues. The CDR3 here is CAWKEAGRRNTGELFF. The DNA of the CDR3 is TGTGCCTGGAAGGAAGCCGGGAGGCGGAACACCGGGGAGCTGTTTTTT.

V usage is TRBV4-3 and J usage is TRBJ2-1; D is possibly TRBD2 (7 bases). Trimming stripped 0 bases from V and 1 base from J, with 16 bases between. There are 18 residues in the CDR3. CDR1 and CDR2 (germline): LGHNA, YSLEER. The CDR3 nucleotides read TGCGCCAGCAGCCAAGAGTACGGGGGGCTACTTTCCTACAATGAGCAGTTCTTC. Protein sequence: CASSQEYGGLLSYNEQFF.

The chain couples TRBV5-1 to TRBJ2-6, with D possibly TRBD2 on 5 matching bases. CDR3 size: 15 residues. Germline values: CDR1 SGHRS, CDR2 YFSETQ. V was cut by 2 bases and J by 5 bases, with 11 bases left in between. CDR3 sequence (DNA): TGCGCCAGCAGCTTAGGACTCGATCGGGCCAACGTCCTGACTTTC. Translating gives CASSLGLDRANVLTF.

The genes are TRBV27 and TRBJ1-4, with unresolved D. CDR3 length equals 13 residues. Germline V gives CDR1 MNHEY, CDR2 SMNVEV (reference sequence). V was cut by 2 bases and J by 6 bases, with 7 bases left in between. This CDR3 is CASSLGLYEKLFF. CDR3 nucleotides: TGTGCCAGCAGTTTAGGGTTATATGAAAAACTGTTTTTT.

This clone was counted once. This rearrangement joins TRBV28 to TRBJ1-5; TRBD1 might be the D (6 bases). Germline V gene sequence: CDR1 MDHEN, CDR2 SYDVKM. Trimming removed 4 bases at V and 0 bases at J, with 10 bases between. The CDR3 contains 15 residues. CDR3 sequence reads: CASSSGEVSNQPQHF. CDR3 bases: TGTGCCAGCAGTTCAGGGGAGGTTAGCAATCAGCCCCAGCATTTT.

V gene TRBV7-9 combines with J gene TRBJ1-3; D uncertain. Germline CDR1 SEHNR, CDR2 FQNEAQ (reference sequence). This CDR3 is 14 amino acids long. V lost 3 bases, J lost 0 bases, and 6 bases lay in between. CDR3 sequence reads: CASSFSSSGNTIYF. The CDR3 DNA is TGTGCCAGCAGCTTCTCAAGCTCTGGAAACACCATATATTTT.

This rearrangement joins TRBV27 to TRBJ2-7; D is undetermined. V lost 0 bases, J lost 5 bases, and 5 bases lay in between. The germline V gene encodes CDR1 MNHEY and CDR2 SMNVEV (reference sequence). The CDR3 covers 12 residues. The CDR3 nucleotides read TGTGCCAGCAGTTTATCGGCCGACGAGCAGTACTTC. Protein sequence: CASSLSADEQYF.

The chain combines TRBV7-2 with TRBJ2-7; TRBD2 agrees at 13 bases. Germline values: CDR1 SGHTA, CDR2 FQGNSA. The CDR3 runs 15 residues. Trimming removed 5 bases from V and 2 bases from J; junction bases left unmatched: 3. In DNA form, the CDR3 reads TGTGCCAGCAGCCTCGGGACTAGCGGGACCTACGAGCAGTACTTC. Protein product: CASSLGTSGTYEQYF.

The chain combines TRBV27 with TRBJ2-6; D gene ambiguous. Trimming left V 1 base short and J 4 bases short, with 2 bases between. Germline-derived CDR1 and CDR2 are MNHEY and SMNVEV (reference sequence). The CDR3 loop spans 13 amino acids. The CDR3 region is CASSLYGANVLTF. CDR3 nucleotide sequence: TGTGCCAGCAGTTTATACGGGGCCAACGTCCTGACTTTC.

The chain joins TRBV11-2 to TRBJ1-5; 7 nucleotides line up with TRBD1. In germline, CDR1 is SGHAT, CDR2 FQNNGV. V trimming: 2 bases; J trimming: 4 bases; junction bases outside the gene matches: 8. The CDR3 contains 16 residues. The CDR3 DNA follows: TGTGCCAGCAGCTTACGGACAGGCAAGTTTAATCAGCCCCAGCATTTT. It translates to CASSLRTGKFNQPQHF.

This clone was observed once. CDR3 DNA: TGTGCCAGTAGTCCCAAAGCGGGGGCCGACGAGCAGTACTTC. Amino acid sequence: CASSPKAGADEQYF. V is TRBV19 and J is TRBJ2-7, with TRBD2 identical over 8 bases. Losses at the gene ends were 5 bases for V and 5 bases for J; bases not matched to a gene: 8. The CDR3 spans 14 residues. Germline CDR1 is LNHDA and CDR2 is SQIVND (reference sequence).

The chain couples TRBV10-1 to TRBJ2-1; TRBD1 agrees at 7 bases. From germline, CDR1 is WNHNN and CDR2 SYGVQD (reference sequence). This CDR3 spans 12 amino acids. The trim removed 7 bases at V and 9 bases at J, leaving 6 bases unmatched. The CDR3 loop is CASKDRRSEQFF. In nucleotides, the CDR3 is TGCGCCAGCAAGGACAGGAGGAGTGAGCAGTTCTTC.